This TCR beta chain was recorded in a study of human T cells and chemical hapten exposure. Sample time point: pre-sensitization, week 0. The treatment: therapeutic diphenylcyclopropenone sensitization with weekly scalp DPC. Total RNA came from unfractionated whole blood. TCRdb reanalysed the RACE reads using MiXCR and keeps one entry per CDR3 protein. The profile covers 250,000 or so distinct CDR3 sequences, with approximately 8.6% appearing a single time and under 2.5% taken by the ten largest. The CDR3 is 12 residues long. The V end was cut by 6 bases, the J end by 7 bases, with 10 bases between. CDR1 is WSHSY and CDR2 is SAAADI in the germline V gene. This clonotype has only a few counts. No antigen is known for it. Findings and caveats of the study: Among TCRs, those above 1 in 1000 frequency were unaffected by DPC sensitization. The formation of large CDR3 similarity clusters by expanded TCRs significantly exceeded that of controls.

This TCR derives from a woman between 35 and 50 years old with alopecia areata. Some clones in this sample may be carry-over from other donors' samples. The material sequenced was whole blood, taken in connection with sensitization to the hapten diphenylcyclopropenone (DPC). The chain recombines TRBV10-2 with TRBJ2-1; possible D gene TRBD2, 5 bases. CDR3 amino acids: CASRDGLNEQFF. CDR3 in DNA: TGCGCCAGCAGGGACGGACTGAATGAGCAGTTCTTC.